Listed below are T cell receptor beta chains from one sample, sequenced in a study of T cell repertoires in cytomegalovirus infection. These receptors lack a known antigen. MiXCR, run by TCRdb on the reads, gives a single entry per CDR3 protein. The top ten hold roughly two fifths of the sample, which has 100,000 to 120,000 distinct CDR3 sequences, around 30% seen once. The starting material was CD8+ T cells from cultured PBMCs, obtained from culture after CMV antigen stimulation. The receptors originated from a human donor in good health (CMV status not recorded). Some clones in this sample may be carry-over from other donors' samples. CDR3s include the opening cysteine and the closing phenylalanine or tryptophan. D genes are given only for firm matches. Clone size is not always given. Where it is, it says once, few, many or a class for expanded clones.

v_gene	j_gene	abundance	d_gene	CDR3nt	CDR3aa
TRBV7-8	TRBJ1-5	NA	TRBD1	TGTGCCAGCAGCCTGAACAGGGGAGGCAATCAGCCCCAGCATTTT	CASSLNRGGNQPQHF
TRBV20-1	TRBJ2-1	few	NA	TGCAGTGCTTCGCCCCTCACCCCGGGGGATGAGCAGTTCTTC	CSASPLTPGDEQFF
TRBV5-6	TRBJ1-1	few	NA	TGTGCCAGCAGCTTGGAGGGATCCCCTGAAGCTTTCTTT	CASSLEGSPEAFF
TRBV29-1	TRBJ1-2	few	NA	TGCAGCGTTGAACCGCCGACCGATTCCGCAAACTATGGCTACACCTTC	CSVEPPTDSANYGYTF
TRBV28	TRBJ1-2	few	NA	TGTGCCAGCAGTTTTTACGGCAGGCAAGCTAACTATGGCTACACCTTT	CASSFYGRQANYGYTF
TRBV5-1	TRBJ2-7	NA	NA	TGCGCCAGCAGCTTGGAGTACAGTTTCTACGAGCAGTACTTC	CASSLEYSFYEQYF
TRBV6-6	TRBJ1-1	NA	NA	TGTGCCAGCAGTTACGTGCGGGAGAGCACTGAAGCTTTCTTT	CASSYVRESTEAFF
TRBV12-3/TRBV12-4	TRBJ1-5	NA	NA	TGTGCCAGCAGTTTGACCTTGACATTTAGCAATCAGCCCCAGCATTTT	CASSLTLTFSNQPQHF
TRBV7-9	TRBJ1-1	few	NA	TGTGCCAGCAGAAGGGGGTCCACTGAAGCTTTCTTT	CASRRGSTEAFF
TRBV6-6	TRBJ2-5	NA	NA	TGTGCCAGCAGTTACGAGGGGGAGACCCAGTACTTC	CASSYEGETQYF
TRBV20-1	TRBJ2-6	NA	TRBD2	TGCAGTGCCACTACAGCGGGGGTCTCTGGGGCCAACGTCCTGACTTTC	CSATTAGVSGANVLTF
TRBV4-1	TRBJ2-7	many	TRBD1	TGCGCCAGCAGCCACTACCTGGGACAGTCCTACGAGCAGTACTTC	CASSHYLGQSYEQYF
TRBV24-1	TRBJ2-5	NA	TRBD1	TGTGCCACCAGTGCCACAAAATTGGAGGGGGACAGGTCAGGAGAGACCCAGTACTTC	CATSATKLEGDRSGETQYF
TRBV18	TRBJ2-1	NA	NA	TGTGCCAGCTCACTCGGAAGAGACCACCCCCTCAGTGAGCAGTTCTTC	CASSLGRDHPLSEQFF
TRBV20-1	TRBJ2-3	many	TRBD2	TGCAGTGCAGGGAAGGAAACAGCGGGGGGCCTCAGGGATACGCAGTATTTT	CSAGKETAGGLRDTQYF
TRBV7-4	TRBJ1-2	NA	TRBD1	TGTGCCAGCAGCCCCCCCAGCGGACAGGCTTATCCCCCTAACTATGGCTACACCTTC	CASSPPSGQAYPPNYGYTF
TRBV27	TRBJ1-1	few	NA	TGTGCCAGCAGTCTCTTAGGAGGGCCCCCCAACGCTGAAGCTTTCTTT	CASSLLGGPPNAEAFF
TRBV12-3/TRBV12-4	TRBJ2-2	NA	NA	TGTGCCAGCAGTTCCGGGCAGGAGAGGTACACCGGGGAGCTGTTTTTT	CASSSGQERYTGELFF
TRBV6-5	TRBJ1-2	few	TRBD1	TGTGCCAGCAGATCCTTACAGGGGCCGACTATGGATGGCTACACCTTC	CASRSLQGPTMDGYTF
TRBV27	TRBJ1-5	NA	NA	TGTGCCAGCAGTTGGGGGATCAATCAGCCCCAGCATTTT	CASSWGINQPQHF
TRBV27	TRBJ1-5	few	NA	TGTGCCAGCAGTTTATTACCAGGGTTGTCTCAGCCCCAGCATTTT	CASSLLPGLSQPQHF
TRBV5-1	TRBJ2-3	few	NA	TGCGCCAGCAGCCCCTCTCCCTTTGTTATGGAGCGACCCACAGATACGCAGTATTTT	CASSPSPFVMERPTDTQYF
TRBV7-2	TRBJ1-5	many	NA	TGTGCCAGCAGCTTAGTACCGGTGTCTAGCAATCAGCCCCAGCATTTT	CASSLVPVSSNQPQHF
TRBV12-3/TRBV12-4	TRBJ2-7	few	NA	TGTGCCAGCAGTTTAGGCAGGGGATTTTACGAGCAGTACTTC	CASSLGRGFYEQYF
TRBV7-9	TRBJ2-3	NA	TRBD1	TGTGCCAGCAGCCCCGATCGCAGGGGGCGGACAGATACGCAGTATTTT	CASSPDRRGRTDTQYF
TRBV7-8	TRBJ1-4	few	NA	TGTGCCAGCAGCTTAGACGGGCAGGCTAATGAAAAACTGTTTTTT	CASSLDGQANEKLFF
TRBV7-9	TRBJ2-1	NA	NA	TGTGCCAGCAGCCTACGGGCCGTGGGCTCCTACAATGAGCAGTTCTTC	CASSLRAVGSYNEQFF
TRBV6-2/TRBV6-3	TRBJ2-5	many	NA	TGTGCCAGCACCCCTCTGGGCGGGCAAGAGACCCAGTACTTC	CASTPLGGQETQYF
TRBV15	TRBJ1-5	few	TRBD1	TGTGCCACCAGCAGTGGAGGGACAGGGCAGGATCAGCCCCAGCATTTT	CATSSGGTGQDQPQHF
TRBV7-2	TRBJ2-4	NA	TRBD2	TGTGCCAGCAGCTTAGGGGTAGCGGGGGGAAACATTCAGTACTTC	CASSLGVAGGNIQYF
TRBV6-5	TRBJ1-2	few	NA	TGTGCCAGCAGTTACGGCAGGAAGGATGGCTACACCTTC	CASSYGRKDGYTF
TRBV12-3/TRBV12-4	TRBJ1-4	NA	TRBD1	TGTGCCAGCAGTTTAGGGTACCGGGACAGTAATGAAAAACTGTTTTTT	CASSLGYRDSNEKLFF
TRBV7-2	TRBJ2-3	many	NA	TGTGCCAGCAGCTGGGACACGCTAAGAACAGATACGCAGTATTTT	CASSWDTLRTDTQYF
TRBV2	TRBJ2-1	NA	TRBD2	TGTGCCAGCAGTAAAGGACTAGCGCAGGGTGAGCAGTTCTTC	CASSKGLAQGEQFF
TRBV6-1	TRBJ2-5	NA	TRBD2	TGTGCCAGCAGTGAATGGGAAACTAGCGGGGGCGAGGAGACCCAGTACTTC	CASSEWETSGGEETQYF
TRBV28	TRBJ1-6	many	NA	TGTGCCAGCAGTTCTATCAGCTTCGGGGAAAGTTCACCCCTCCACTTT	CASSSISFGESSPLHF
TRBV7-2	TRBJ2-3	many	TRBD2	TGTGCCAGCAGCTTAGTGCTAGCGGGGGGGCAGGGCACAGATACGCAGTATTTT	CASSLVLAGGQGTDTQYF
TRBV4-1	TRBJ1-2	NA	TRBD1	TGCGCCAGCAGCCGCGGACAGGTAGCGGTCGATGGCTACACCTTC	CASSRGQVAVDGYTF
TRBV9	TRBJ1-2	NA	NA	TGTGCCAGCAGCGTAGAGGCAGACTACTATGGCTACACCTTC	CASSVEADYYGYTF
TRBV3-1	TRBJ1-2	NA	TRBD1	TGTGCCAGCAGCACGCGGGACAGTTATTTCTATGGCTACACCTTC	CASSTRDSYFYGYTF
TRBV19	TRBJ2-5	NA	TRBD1	TGTGCCAGTAGTAATGTGGGACAGGGGATAGAAGAGACCCAGTACTTC	CASSNVGQGIEETQYF
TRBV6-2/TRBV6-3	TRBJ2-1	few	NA	TGTGCCAGCAGTTTAGAGACGCCGAACAATGAGCAGTTCTTC	CASSLETPNNEQFF
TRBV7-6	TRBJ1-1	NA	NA	TGTGCCAGCAGCGACGAGTTGGGGAATGAAGCTTTCTTT	CASSDELGNEAFF
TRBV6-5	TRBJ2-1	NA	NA	TGTGCCAGCAGTCCCGAGGGAGTTTGGGACAATGAGCAGTTCTTC	CASSPEGVWDNEQFF
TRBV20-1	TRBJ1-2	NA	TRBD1	TGCAGTGCTAGAGTCCGGGACAGGGCCACCTATGGCTACACCTTC	CSARVRDRATYGYTF
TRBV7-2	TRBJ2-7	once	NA	TGTGCCAACAGCCTACACCCGGTTTCCTACGAGCAGTACTTC	CANSLHPVSYEQYF
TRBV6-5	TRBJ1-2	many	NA	TGTGCCAGCAGTTACGTCGAAGAAGGAGGCTACACCTTC	CASSYVEEGGYTF
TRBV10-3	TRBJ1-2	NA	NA	TGTGCCATCAGTGAGTCTGGGAGGTATGGCTACACCTTC	CAISESGRYGYTF
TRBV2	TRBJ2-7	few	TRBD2	TGTGCCAGCAGCGGTAGCGGGTCCTACGAGCAGTACTTC	CASSGSGSYEQYF
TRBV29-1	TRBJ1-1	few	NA	TGCAGCGTTGAAGCAGAACTGAACACTGAAGCTTTCTTT	CSVEAELNTEAFF
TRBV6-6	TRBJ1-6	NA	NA	TGTGCCAGCAGTGACGACAGGATGCTCTCCTATAATTCACCCCTCCACTTT	CASSDDRMLSYNSPLHF
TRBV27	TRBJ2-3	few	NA	TGTGCCAGCAGTTTGGGCCCCCGGGGGGCCGCAGATACGCAGTATTTT	CASSLGPRGAADTQYF
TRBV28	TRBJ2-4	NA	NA	TGTGCCAGCAGTCCCGGTCGAACCCTAGCCAAAAACATTCAGTACTTC	CASSPGRTLAKNIQYF
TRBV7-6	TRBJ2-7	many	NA	TGTGCCAGCAGCTTACACCCCCACAGAAGGGAGTACGAGCAGTACTTC	CASSLHPHRREYEQYF
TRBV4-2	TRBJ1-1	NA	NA	TGTGCCAGCAGCCACGAAGACACGTTGGGTACTGAAGCTTTCTTT	CASSHEDTLGTEAFF
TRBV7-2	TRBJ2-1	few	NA	TGTGCCAGCACCCTAGGGGGGTCCTCCTACAATGAGCAGTTCTTC	CASTLGGSSYNEQFF
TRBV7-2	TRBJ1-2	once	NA	TGTGCCAGCAGCTTAGAGGGCTACACCTTC	CASSLEGYTF
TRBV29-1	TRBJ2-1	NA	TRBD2	TGCAGCGTCGCTAGCGGGGGGGCTGTAAATGAGCAGTTCTTC	CSVASGGAVNEQFF